This is a list of T cell receptor beta chains from one sample in a study of blood T cell repertoires in COVID-19. Libraries were prepared by immunoSEQ multiplex PCR; TCRdb keeps only in-frame clonotypes and omits some of them. The sample lists approximately 230,000 clones, more than 65% occurring once. What was sequenced was peripheral blood. Receptors were obtained from a middle-aged woman with active or convalescent COVID-19. CDR3s include the opening cysteine and the closing phenylalanine or tryptophan. The order of the fields is V gene, J gene, D gene, clone size, CDR3 DNA, CDR3 protein. A D gene is named only where the DNA matches it firmly. Not all rows give a size; the values are once, few, many and, for expanded clones, a class.

v_gene: TRBV27
j_gene: TRBJ2-7
d_gene: .
abundance: .
CDR3nt: TGTGCCAGCAGTCTCTGGATGCCAGGCGAGCAGTACTTC
CDR3aa: CASSLWMPGEQYF

v_gene: TRBV29-1
j_gene: TRBJ2-1
d_gene: TRBD1
abundance: .
CDR3nt: TGCAGCGTTGAAGGAGGACAGGGGGTCACCTACAATGAGCAGTTCTTC
CDR3aa: CSVEGGQGVTYNEQFF

v_gene: TRBV24-1
j_gene: TRBJ1-2
d_gene: TRBD1
abundance: .
CDR3nt: TGTGCCACCAGTGATTACGGACAGGGGAGCGGCTACACCTTC
CDR3aa: CATSDYGQGSGYTF

v_gene: TRBV28
j_gene: TRBJ1-2
d_gene: .
abundance: few
CDR3nt: TGTGCCAGCAGTTCCCCGGGGGATGGGGAAGCGGGGCTAAATGGCTACACCTTC
CDR3aa: CASSSPGDGEAGLNGYTF

v_gene: TRBV29-1
j_gene: TRBJ1-2
d_gene: TRBD1
abundance: .
CDR3nt: TGCAGCGTTACCGGACAGGATAGGGAATCTAACTATGGCTACACCTTC
CDR3aa: CSVTGQDRESNYGYTF

v_gene: TRBV18
j_gene: TRBJ1-6
d_gene: .
abundance: few
CDR3nt: TGTGCCAGCTCACCACCGGAAGGACGGGGGCCCCTCCACTTT
CDR3aa: CASSPPEGRGPLHF

v_gene: TRBV29-1
j_gene: TRBJ1-2
d_gene: .
abundance: .
CDR3nt: TGCAGCGTAGCCCTAAGGAGTGGCTACACCTTC
CDR3aa: CSVALRSGYTF

v_gene: TRBV5-1
j_gene: TRBJ2-7
d_gene: .
abundance: .
CDR3nt: TGCGCCAGCAGCACCCTCGGAGGGGGGGATAACGAGCAGTACTTC
CDR3aa: CASSTLGGGDNEQYF

v_gene: TRBV2
j_gene: TRBJ2-2
d_gene: .
abundance: .
CDR3nt: TGTGCCAGCAGGCCCGACAGTAACACCGGGGAGCTGTTTTTT
CDR3aa: CASRPDSNTGELFF

v_gene: TRBV7-3
j_gene: TRBJ2-3
d_gene: TRBD2
abundance: .
CDR3nt: TGTGCCAGCAGCCCCCGGACTAGCGGGGCGACAGATACGCAGTATTTT
CDR3aa: CASSPRTSGATDTQYF

v_gene: TRBV28
j_gene: TRBJ1-2
d_gene: .
abundance: once
CDR3nt: TGTGCCAGCCTTACCATGACGGGGTCTTTCGGCTACACCTTC
CDR3aa: CASLTMTGSFGYTF

v_gene: TRBV11-2
j_gene: TRBJ2-7
d_gene: .
abundance: .
CDR3nt: TGTGCCAGCAGCTCCGGGACTGGGTCTTACGAGCAGTACTTC
CDR3aa: CASSSGTGSYEQYF

v_gene: TRBV14
j_gene: TRBJ1-6
d_gene: .
abundance: .
CDR3nt: TGTGCCAGCAGCCTCCAGGGTCTCCACTTT
CDR3aa: CASSLQGLHF

v_gene: TRBV9
j_gene: TRBJ2-4
d_gene: .
abundance: .
CDR3nt: TGTGCCAGCAGCACCGGGATAACGGAAAACATTCAGTACTTC
CDR3aa: CASSTGITENIQYF

v_gene: TRBV2
j_gene: TRBJ1-5
d_gene: .
abundance: .
CDR3nt: TGTGCCAGCAGTGAAGGTGTGGGGCAAATCGGCAATCAGCCCCAGCATTTT
CDR3aa: CASSEGVGQIGNQPQHF

v_gene: TRBV28
j_gene: TRBJ1-1
d_gene: TRBD1
abundance: .
CDR3nt: TGTGCCAGCAGTTTGACAGGGGGCTCTACTGAAGCTTTCTTT
CDR3aa: CASSLTGGSTEAFF

v_gene: TRBV5-4
j_gene: TRBJ1-3
d_gene: .
abundance: .
CDR3nt: TGTGCCAGCAGCTCCAGGGGTTCTGGAAACACCATATATTTT
CDR3aa: CASSSRGSGNTIYF

v_gene: TRBV7-3
j_gene: TRBJ2-3
d_gene: .
abundance: .
CDR3nt: TGTGCCAGCAGCTTAAACCGGGGCACAGATACGCAGTATTTT
CDR3aa: CASSLNRGTDTQYF

v_gene: TRBV7-3
j_gene: TRBJ2-3
d_gene: TRBD2
abundance: .
CDR3nt: TGTGCCAGCAGCTCATCTAGCGGGGGGCCCCATACGCAGTATTTT
CDR3aa: CASSSSSGGPHTQYF

v_gene: TRBV29-1
j_gene: TRBJ2-4
d_gene: .
abundance: .
CDR3nt: TGCAGCGCTGTTTGGAGCCCAGCCAAAAACATTCAGTACTTC
CDR3aa: CSAVWSPAKNIQYF

v_gene: TRBV30
j_gene: TRBJ1-1
d_gene: .
abundance: .
CDR3nt: TGTGCCTGGAGTGACGGGGTTAATGAAGCTTTCTTT
CDR3aa: CAWSDGVNEAFF

v_gene: TRBV7-9
j_gene: TRBJ1-1
d_gene: TRBD1
abundance: few
CDR3nt: TGTGCCAGCAGCACCAACAGGGGGGAGGGAGCTTTCTTT
CDR3aa: CASSTNRGEGAFF

v_gene: TRBV30
j_gene: TRBJ1-2
d_gene: .
abundance: .
CDR3nt: TGTGCCTGGAGTTTTCTCCAGGGTGCAGGCTACACCTTC
CDR3aa: CAWSFLQGAGYTF

v_gene: TRBV11-1
j_gene: TRBJ2-2
d_gene: TRBD2
abundance: .
CDR3nt: TGTGCCAGCCACCGGGGACTAGCTTTTTTTTCCGGGGAGCTGTTTTTT
CDR3aa: CASHRGLAFFSGELFF

v_gene: TRBV3-1/TRBV3-2
j_gene: TRBJ1-4
d_gene: TRBD1
abundance: .
CDR3nt: TGTGCCAGCAGCCTAGGGACAGTTGAAAAACTGTTTTTT
CDR3aa: CASSLGTVEKLFF

v_gene: TRBV14
j_gene: TRBJ2-5
d_gene: .
abundance: .
CDR3nt: TGTGCCAGCAGCCAAGATCGGGGTCGAGGGACCCAGTACTTC
CDR3aa: CASSQDRGRGTQYF

v_gene: TRBV5-1
j_gene: TRBJ2-6
d_gene: .
abundance: few
CDR3nt: TGCGCCAGCAGCTTGACTTTTCCTGGGGCCAACGTCCTGACTTTC
CDR3aa: CASSLTFPGANVLTF

v_gene: TRBV3-1/TRBV3-2
j_gene: TRBJ1-5
d_gene: TRBD1
abundance: .
CDR3nt: TGTGCCAGCAGCCAAGGCCTCAGGGGGCAGCCCCAGCATTTT
CDR3aa: CASSQGLRGQPQHF

v_gene: TRBV9
j_gene: TRBJ1-4
d_gene: TRBD1
abundance: .
CDR3nt: TGTGCCAGCAGCCCGGGGACAGGGGAAAAACTGTTTTTT
CDR3aa: CASSPGTGEKLFF

v_gene: TRBV12-3/TRBV12-4
j_gene: TRBJ1-2
d_gene: TRBD1
abundance: .
CDR3nt: TGTGCCAGCCACCGGACAGGGTACGGCTACACCTTC
CDR3aa: CASHRTGYGYTF

v_gene: TRBV3-1/TRBV3-2
j_gene: TRBJ2-5
d_gene: TRBD2
abundance: .
CDR3nt: TGTGCCAGCAGCCTTCAACTAGCGGGGGGGCGGGAGACCCAGTACTTC
CDR3aa: CASSLQLAGGRETQYF

v_gene: TRBV7-2
j_gene: TRBJ1-2
d_gene: .
abundance: .
CDR3nt: TGTGCCAGCAGCTTAGAATCAGGGGCTGGTGGCTACACCTTC
CDR3aa: CASSLESGAGGYTF

v_gene: TRBV3-1/TRBV3-2
j_gene: TRBJ2-5
d_gene: TRBD1
abundance: .
CDR3nt: TGTGCCAGCAGCGGACAGGCCCAAGAGACCCAGTACTTC
CDR3aa: CASSGQAQETQYF

v_gene: TRBV3-1/TRBV3-2
j_gene: TRBJ1-3
d_gene: .
abundance: .
CDR3nt: TGTGCCAGCAGCCAAGGGGGGACACCTGGAAACACCATATATTTT
CDR3aa: CASSQGGTPGNTIYF

v_gene: TRBV11-2
j_gene: TRBJ1-2
d_gene: .
abundance: .
CDR3nt: TGTGCCAGCAGCTTAGACGCAGGGCGGTTCGGCGGCTACACCTTC
CDR3aa: CASSLDAGRFGGYTF

v_gene: TRBV20-1
j_gene: TRBJ1-1
d_gene: .
abundance: .
CDR3nt: TGCAGTGGGGGAGTGAACACTGAAGCTTTCTTT
CDR3aa: CSGGVNTEAFF

v_gene: TRBV10-3
j_gene: TRBJ1-2
d_gene: .
abundance: few
CDR3nt: TGTGCCATCAGCGAAGGGGGTCAGGGCTATGGCTACACCTTC
CDR3aa: CAISEGGQGYGYTF

v_gene: TRBV7-2
j_gene: TRBJ2-1
d_gene: .
abundance: .
CDR3nt: TGTGCCAGCAGCTTAAAAGGTGGGCTGCCCTACAATGAGCAGTTCTTC
CDR3aa: CASSLKGGLPYNEQFF

v_gene: TRBV5-1
j_gene: TRBJ2-5
d_gene: .
abundance: .
CDR3nt: TGCGCCAGCAGCTTGGACCTCGCGGAGACCCAGTACTTC
CDR3aa: CASSLDLAETQYF

v_gene: TRBV6-5
j_gene: TRBJ2-5
d_gene: .
abundance: .
CDR3nt: TGTGCCAGTTGGACAGACCTAGCTGGGACCCAGTACTTC
CDR3aa: CASWTDLAGTQYF

v_gene: TRBV2
j_gene: TRBJ1-5
d_gene: .
abundance: .
CDR3nt: TGTGCCAGCGGCAGGGGAAGCAATCAGCCCCAGCATTTT
CDR3aa: CASGRGSNQPQHF

v_gene: TRBV18
j_gene: TRBJ1-2
d_gene: TRBD1
abundance: .
CDR3nt: TGTGCCAGCCTCCCCGGGACAGGGGGCTCTGGCTACACCTTC
CDR3aa: CASLPGTGGSGYTF

v_gene: TRBV5-6
j_gene: TRBJ2-1
d_gene: TRBD2
abundance: .
CDR3nt: TGTGCCAGCAGCTCTGTGCGGGGGGGCTTCTACAATGAGCAGTTCTTC
CDR3aa: CASSSVRGGFYNEQFF

v_gene: TRBV3-1/TRBV3-2
j_gene: TRBJ1-2
d_gene: TRBD1
abundance: few
CDR3nt: TGTGCCAGCAGCCTCCCCACCGACCACAGGGGGTCGGATGGCTACACCTTC
CDR3aa: CASSLPTDHRGSDGYTF

v_gene: TRBV27
j_gene: TRBJ1-6
d_gene: .
abundance: .
CDR3nt: TGTGCCAGCAGTTTATCCCGTAATTCACCCCTCCACTTT
CDR3aa: CASSLSRNSPLHF

v_gene: TRBV5-6
j_gene: TRBJ1-4
d_gene: .
abundance: .
CDR3nt: TGTGCCAGCAGCCATAATGAAAAACTGTTTTTT
CDR3aa: CASSHNEKLFF

v_gene: TRBV7-9
j_gene: TRBJ2-3
d_gene: .
abundance: .
CDR3nt: TGTGCCAGCAGCTTAGTTCTAGGTTCTAGCACAGATACGCAGTATTTT
CDR3aa: CASSLVLGSSTDTQYF

v_gene: TRBV28
j_gene: TRBJ1-4
d_gene: .
abundance: .
CDR3nt: TGTGCCAGCAGCCCGCCTGGGGCGAGTGAAAAACTGTTTTTT
CDR3aa: CASSPPGASEKLFF

v_gene: TRBV19
j_gene: TRBJ1-5
d_gene: .
abundance: .
CDR3nt: TGTGCCAGTAGTCTAAGATGGTTGGTTAATCAGCCCCAGCATTTT
CDR3aa: CASSLRWLVNQPQHF

v_gene: TRBV19
j_gene: TRBJ2-3
d_gene: .
abundance: .
CDR3nt: TGTGCCAGTAGTAGGAGGGGGCAAGATACGCAGTATTTT
CDR3aa: CASSRRGQDTQYF

v_gene: TRBV4-1
j_gene: TRBJ2-2
d_gene: TRBD1
abundance: .
CDR3nt: TGCGCCAGCAGCCAAGTATCCACCCGGGACAGGAACACCGGGGAGCTGTTTTTT
CDR3aa: CASSQVSTRDRNTGELFF

v_gene: TRBV19
j_gene: TRBJ1-5
d_gene: TRBD1
abundance: .
CDR3nt: TGTGCCAGTAGTATAGACCCGACAGGGCCTGAAAATTTT
CDR3aa: CASSIDPTGPENF

v_gene: TRBV19
j_gene: TRBJ2-1
d_gene: TRBD1
abundance: .
CDR3nt: TGTGCCAGTAGTAGCCCCGGGACAGCTAAGACGGAGCAGTTCTTC
CDR3aa: CASSSPGTAKTEQFF

v_gene: TRBV7-3
j_gene: TRBJ2-1
d_gene: TRBD2
abundance: .
CDR3nt: TGTGCCAGCAGCTTACGGCGGGGGGTCCATGAGCAGTTCTTC
CDR3aa: CASSLRRGVHEQFF

v_gene: TRBV4-1
j_gene: TRBJ2-2
d_gene: .
abundance: .
CDR3nt: TGCGCCAGCAGCCAAGATAGTCAGGTGGACGGGGAGCTGTTTTTT
CDR3aa: CASSQDSQVDGELFF